One sample yielded the 25 T cell receptor beta chains listed below, sequenced in a study of patients with pleural tuberculosis. TCRdb redid the calling of the reads with MiXCR, one entry per CDR3 protein. Of 29,000 or so distinct CDR3 sequences in the sample, 15% to 20% were seen once. The sequencing input was peripheral blood. Receptors originate from a human donor with pleural tuberculosis.

V gene TRBV29-1 combines with J gene TRBJ2-7; TRBD2 agrees at 16 bases. CDR3 length: 16 amino acids. After removal of 4 bases from V and 2 bases from J, the junction contained 5 bases not matched to a gene. Per germline, CDR1 SQVTM and CDR2 ANQGSEA. In DNA form, the CDR3 reads TGCAGCGTTGGGGGGACTAGCGGGAGGGCCACCTACGAGCAGTACTTC. Its translation is CSVGGTSGRATYEQYF.

This clonotype has at least ten counts. The chain recombines TRBV19 with TRBJ1-1, with a weak D call TRBD1 (6 bases). The CDR3 covers 15 residues. The ends were cut back, 2 bases at V and 0 bases at J, with 10 bases in the middle. Germline CDR1 and CDR2: LNHDA and SQIVND (reference sequence). CDR3 nucleotides: TGTGCCAGTAGTATACGGGGGGGCATGAACACTGAAGCTTTCTTT. This sequence encodes CASSIRGGMNTEAFF.

This clonotype came up a few times. V usage is TRBV30 and J usage is TRBJ2-1; 9 bases map to TRBD2. The CDR3 length is 15 residues. Trimming took 3 bases from V and 3 from J; bases not matched to a gene: 6. Germline CDR1 GTSNPN, CDR2 SVGIG (reference sequence). Here the CDR3 reads CAWRRREGIYNEQFF. As DNA, the CDR3 is TGTGCCTGGAGAAGGCGGGAGGGAATCTACAATGAGCAGTTCTTC.

This clonotype came up many times. The chain recombines TRBV19 with TRBJ2-7; possible D gene TRBD1, 6 bases. Germline CDR1 is LNHDA and CDR2 is SQIVND (reference sequence). This CDR3 is built from 13 residues. Trimming removed 5 bases at V and 2 bases at J, with 10 bases between. CDR3 DNA sequence: TGTGCCAGTAGTCCTAGGACAGCCTACGAGCAGTACTTC. This gives the protein CASSPRTAYEQYF.

This clonotype is medium-sized. The CDR3 region has the DNA TGTGCCAGTAGTACGACTAGCAGTGAGCAGTTCTTC. Amino acids: CASSTTSSEQFF. J is TRBJ2-1 and V is TRBV19; 7 bases match TRBD2. V lost 4 bases to trimming and J lost 9 bases; unmatched junction nucleotides: 3. CDR3 size: 12 residues. Per the germline V gene, CDR1 is LNHDA and CDR2 is SQIVND (reference sequence).

This clonotype is medium-sized (0.01 to 0.1%) within its sample. The CDR3 spells CASSYGQDNQPQHF. CDR3 DNA sequence: TGTGCCAGCAGTTACGGGCAGGACAATCAGCCCCAGCATTTT. The genes are TRBV6-6 and TRBJ1-5; D remains unclear. Trimming shortened V by 2 bases and J by 3 bases, and 8 bases separated the two germline ends. Germline V gene lookup returns CDR1 MNHNY and CDR2 SVGAGI (reference sequence). There are 14 residues in the CDR3.

The V gene is TRBV29-1, the J gene TRBJ2-7; weak D call: TRBD1 (6 bases). V was pared by 4 bases and J by 7 bases, with 11 bases between. From germline, CDR1 is SQVTM and CDR2 ANQGSEA. The CDR3 consists of 11 residues. CDR3 residues: CSVAGVGEQYF. As DNA, the CDR3 is TGCAGCGTTGCAGGGGTTGGGGAGCAGTACTTC.

This clonotype came up many times. The chain has TRBV29-1 and TRBJ1-6; D call uncertain. Trimming took off 4 bases at V and 7 bases at J, with 11 bases between the two ends. This CDR3 region has 13 residues. The germline gives CDR1 SQVTM, CDR2 ANQGSEA. Here the CDR3 DNA reads TGCAGCGTTGCTTATAGGGTGAATTCACCCCTCCACTTT. Translation: CSVAYRVNSPLHF.

This clonotype was seen a single time. The chain joins TRBV13 to TRBJ2-7, with 9 bases aligning to TRBD1. The CDR3 loop spans 15 amino acids. Germline CDR1 reads PRHDT; CDR2 reads FYEKMQ (reference sequence). V lost 7 bases to trimming and J lost 2 bases; unmatched junction nucleotides: 9. The CDR3 DNA follows: TGTGCCAGCAACTCCCGGGACAGGGCAACCTACGAGCAGTACTTC. It yields the protein CASNSRDRATYEQYF.

This clonotype showed up many times. The V and J genes are TRBV4-1 and TRBJ1-1, with 8 bases fitting TRBD1. This CDR3 spans 15 amino acids. CDR1 MGHRA and CDR2 YSYEKL come from the germline V gene. After removal of 3 bases from V and 0 bases from J, the junction contained 3 bases not matched to a gene. The CDR3 region has the DNA TGCGCCAGCAGCCAGTACAGGGGGTTGAACACTGAAGCTTTCTTT. Amino acids: CASSQYRGLNTEAFF.

This clonotype has at least ten counts. The chain links TRBV5-5 to TRBJ1-5; 9 positions match TRBD1. From germline, CDR1 is SGHKS and CDR2 YYEKEE (reference sequence). The junction had 4 bases not matched to a gene; V was cut back by 5 bases and J by 4 bases. The CDR3 contains 14 residues. DNA for the CDR3: TGTGCCAGCAGGACGGGACAGGGTAATCAGCCCCAGCATTTT. This translates into CASRTGQGNQPQHF. Full variable domain (rest looked up from reference TRBV5-5 and TRBJ1-5): DAGVTQSPTHLIKTRGQQVTLRCSPISGHKSVSWYQQVLGQGPQFIFQYYEKEERGRGNFPDRFSARQFPNYSSELNVNALLLGDSALYLCASRTGQGNQPQHFGDGTRLSIL.

The V gene is TRBV5-4, the J gene TRBJ1-1, with 9 bases matching TRBD1. V lost 5 bases and J lost 11; bases outside the gene matches: 7. The CDR3 length is 12 residues. Germline V gene sequence: CDR1 SGHNT, CDR2 YYREEE (reference sequence). As DNA, the CDR3 is TGTGCCAGCAGTACAGGGGGCTTTGAGGCTTTCTTT. Translation gives CASSTGGFEAFF.

This clonotype has a count of ten or more. This chain links TRBV13 with TRBJ2-3, with TRBD2 matching 9 bases. After removal of 2 bases from V and 2 bases from J, the junction contained 8 bases not matched to a gene. The germline V gene has CDR1 PRHDT and CDR2 FYEKMQ (reference sequence). This CDR3 contains 17 residues. DNA for the CDR3: TGTGCCAGCAGCTTACGACTAGCGGATTCTAACACAGATACGCAGTATTTT. It yields the protein CASSLRLADSNTDTQYF.

This clonotype was recorded a few times. V usage is TRBV7-3 and J usage is TRBJ2-3; D is perhaps TRBD1 or TRBD2 (5 bases each). V was shortened by 5 bases and J by 2 bases, with 11 bases between the two germline ends. Germline values: CDR1 SGHTA, CDR2 FQGTGA. The CDR3 has 14 amino acids. The CDR3 here is CASSLSGATDTQYF. Written as DNA, the CDR3 is TGTGCCAGCAGCCTTTCCGGGGCCACAGATACGCAGTATTTT.

This clonotype was counted many times. The V gene is TRBV15, the J gene TRBJ2-2, with TRBD1 matching over 12 bases. Germline-derived CDR1 and CDR2 are LNHNV and YYDKDF (reference sequence). Trimming removed 3 bases from V and 7 bases from J; junction bases left unmatched: 9. The CDR3 is 17 residues long. The CDR3 DNA follows: TGTGCCACCAGCAGGAGATCGGGACAGGGGGCGGTCGGGGAGCTGTTTTTT. It yields the protein CATSRRSGQGAVGELFF.

In this sample, this clonotype turned up many times. V and J are TRBV11-2 and TRBJ1-1, with D possibly TRBD1 on 5 matching bases. The CDR3 runs 13 residues. CDR1 and CDR2 from the germline V gene are SGHAT and FQNNGV. V lost 0 bases and J lost 8, with 10 bases in between. For the CDR3, the DNA is TGTGCCAGCAGCTTAGATACGGCAGGGGAAGCTTTCTTT. Its translation is CASSLDTAGEAFF.

This clonotype was observed many times. The V gene is TRBV28, the J gene TRBJ2-5, with a tentative D call TRBD1 (5 bases). The CDR3 has 13 residues. With 2 bases removed from V and 3 bases from J, the gap between germline ends came to 7 bases. Germline V gives CDR1 MDHEN, CDR2 SYDVKM. The CDR3 protein is CASSLIREETQYF. The DNA of the CDR3 is TGTGCCAGCAGTTTAATCAGGGAAGAGACCCAGTACTTC. The complete variable domain, with remaining parts taken from reference TRBV28 and TRBJ2-5, reads DVKVTQSSRYLVKRTGEKVFLECVQDMDHENMFWYRQDPGLGLRLIYFSYDVKMKEKGDIPEGYSVSREKKERFSLILESASTNQTSMYLCASSLIREETQYFGPGTRLLVL.

This clonotype came up many times. This chain joins TRBV27 and TRBJ2-1; 7 nucleotides agree with TRBD1. The CDR3 spans 12 residues. Germline V gene sequence: CDR1 MNHEY, CDR2 SMNVEV (reference sequence). The junction had 5 bases not matched to a gene; V was cut back by 4 bases and J by 11 bases. The CDR3 DNA is TGTGCCAGCAGTTCACAGGGGTGGAAGCAGTTCTTC. Translated, it gives CASSSQGWKQFF.

Concerning this clonotype: No conserved phenylalanine or tryptophan ends this CDR3, so it is likely a read error. The chain links TRBV3-1 to TRBJ2-1, with a weak D call TRBD2 (6 bases). Germline lookup yields CDR1 LGHDT and CDR2 YNNKEL (reference sequence). The CDR3 consists of 15 residues. This CDR3 is CASTQVASEFNEQFL. DNA of the CDR3: TGTGCCAGCACCCAAGTAGCTAGCGAGTTCAATGAGCAGTTCCTC.

For this clonotype: This could be a read error, since a much larger clone is one nucleotide away. The V gene is TRBV29-1, the J gene TRBJ2-1; D unresolved. CDR3 length: 12 amino acids. Per germline, CDR1 SQVTM and CDR2 ANQGSEA. Trimming shortened V by 6 bases and J by 5 bases, and 11 bases separated the two germline ends. The CDR3 DNA follows: TGCAGCGTCCTCCTAACCGACAATGAGCAGTTCTTC. Its protein product is CSVLLTDNEQFF.

This clonotype was recorded at least ten times. V is TRBV12-3 or TRBV12-4 and J is TRBJ2-3, with unresolved D. Trimming pared 6 bases from V and 0 bases from J, leaving 13 bases between. This CDR3 is 15 amino acids long. CDR3 protein: CASSPVATSTDTQYF. The DNA for the CDR3 is TGTGCCAGCAGCCCCGTCGCAACTAGCACAGATACGCAGTATTTT.

At least ten counts were recorded for this clonotype. The CDR3: CASSQGYRVMGTEAFF. As DNA, the CDR3 is TGTGCCAGCAGCCAAGGGTACAGGGTTATGGGCACTGAAGCTTTCTTT. The rearrangement links TRBV3-1 to TRBJ1-1, with a possible D match to TRBD1 (6 bases). The germline V and J ends were trimmed by 1 base and 4 bases, with 16 bases remaining between them. Per germline, CDR1 LGHDT and CDR2 YNNKEL (reference sequence). This CDR3 comprises 16 residues.

This clonotype was observed at least ten times. The V gene is TRBV5-6, the J gene TRBJ1-5, with 7 bases identical to TRBD1. Unmatched junction bases numbered 4, after V lost 1 base and J lost 3 bases. Germline V gene lookup returns CDR1 SGHDT and CDR2 YYEEEE. CDR3 length: 15 amino acids. The CDR3 region has the DNA TGTGCCAGCAGCTTGATAACAGGGGACAATCAGCCCCAGCATTTT. Its translation is CASSLITGDNQPQHF.

This clonotype was counted ten times or more. The chain recombines TRBV28 with TRBJ1-2; D is unclear. The CDR3 is 12 residues long. V was clipped by 10 bases and J by 1 base, with 10 bases between them. Germline V CDR1 and CDR2: MDHEN, SYDVKM. As DNA, the CDR3 is TGTGCCATCGAAGGACTTAACTATGGCTACACCTTC. Its protein is CAIEGLNYGYTF.

There are many counts of this clonotype. The rearrangement joins TRBV5-4 to TRBJ2-7; 8 nucleotides line up with TRBD2. CDR1 is SGHNT, CDR2 YYREEE, per germline (reference sequence). This CDR3 spans 13 amino acids. With 4 bases clipped from V and 3 bases from J, the junction kept 3 bases outside the gene matches. DNA for the CDR3: TGTGCCAGCAGCCCCAGCGGGGGCTACGAGCAGTACTTC. As protein: CASSPSGGYEQYF.